What follows are 4 T cell receptor beta chains derived from one specimen sequenced in a study of T cells in Graves' hyperthyroidism and ophthalmopathy. Amplification yielded TCR beta CDR3 regions, with RNA transcripts as the source. During a first-round RT-PCR of the TCR CDR3, the HTBI primer set was used. In TCRdb, the multiplex PCR reads were re-called with MiXCR into one record per CDR3 protein. Of under 450,000 distinct CDR3 sequences listed, around 16% are singletons. The sample taken for sequencing was blood. The receptor set was obtained from a woman younger than 30 with Graves' hyperthyroidism.

This clonotype was seen many times. The chain is built from TRBV12-3 or TRBV12-4 and TRBJ2-5; weak D call: TRBD1 (6 bases). The V and J ends lost 5 bases and 1 base respectively, with 14 bases between them. The length of the CDR3 is 15 residues. The CDR3 coding sequence is TGTGCCAGCAGTCAAGGAGACAGGCTCCAAGAGACCCAGTACTTC. Translation: CASSQGDRLQETQYF.

This clonotype was recorded at least ten times. The chain carries TRBV5-1 and TRBJ1-4; D possibly corresponds to TRBD1 (5 bases). Trimming removed 0 bases from V and 6 bases from J, with 15 bases in between. CDR3 length: 16 amino acids. In germline, CDR1 is SGHRS, CDR2 YFSETQ. DNA of the CDR3: TGCGCCAGCAGCTTGGCCGGGGCGGCGTTTGATGAAAAACTGTTTTTT. Encoded protein: CASSLAGAAFDEKLFF.

This clonotype was observed many times. This rearrangement joins TRBV7-6 to TRBJ1-2; D ambiguous. Germline V lookup: CDR1 SGHVS, CDR2 FNYEAQ. Trimming shortened V by 5 bases and J by 5 bases, and 21 bases separated the two germline ends. This CDR3 contains 16 residues. The CDR3 nucleotides are TGTGCCAGCAGCCATTCGGTATGGAGCACGAAATATGGCTACACCTTC. Encoded protein: CASSHSVWSTKYGYTF. Supplemented by reference TRBV7-6 and TRBJ1-2, the full variable domain reads GAGVSQSPRYKVTKRGQDVALRCDPISGHVSLYWYRQALGQGPEFLTYFNYEAQQDKSGLPNDRFSAERPEGSISTLTIQRTEQRDSAMYRCASSHSVWSTKYGYTFGSGTRLTVV.

This clonotype was observed at least ten times. The V and J genes are TRBV18 and TRBJ2-5, with D possibly TRBD1 on 5 matching bases. Trimming pared 2 bases from V and 9 bases from J, leaving 19 bases between. This CDR3 comprises 15 residues. Germline V gene data show CDR1 as KGHSH and CDR2 as LQKENI. The CDR3 region is CASSPNRRPQDSQYF. Here the CDR3 DNA reads TGTGCCAGCTCACCAAACAGGCGCCCCCAAGATTCCCAGTACTTC.